The clone carrying this T cell receptor beta chain has more than one count but fewer than ten. Single TCR cDNA molecules each had their own unique molecular identifier. TCRdb re-derived calls from the 5' RACE reads in MiXCR, one entry per CDR3 protein. This sample has over 35,000 distinct CDR3 sequences, with roughly 10% found just once. This record belongs to a study of spatial heterogeneity in lung cancer. About the research overall: The follow-up PBMC samples were sequenced whenever they were available. The median time to follow-up was approximately 2 years after resection. The count of detected beta-chain sequences consistently exceeded that of alpha-chain sequences.

Described time point: blood at routine non-recurrence follow-up after resection. Germline V lookup: CDR1 SGHTA, CDR2 FQGNSA. The length of the CDR3 is 15 residues. V shed 1 base and J shed 8 bases, with 14 bases lying between them. This chain uses TRBV7-2 with TRBJ1-4, with D tentatively TRBD1 (6 bases). The source was PBMCs, collected at follow-up. The receptor comes from a female donor with early-stage non-small cell lung cancer. This CDR3 reads CASSLGTGKNEKLFF. CDR3 nucleotides: TGTGCCAGCAGCTTAGGTACAGGGAAGAACGAAAAACTGTTTTTT. Using reference TRBV7-2 and TRBJ1-4 for the parts outside the CDR3, the full variable domain is GAGVSQSPSNKVTEKGKDVELRCDPISGHTALYWYRQSLGQGLEFLIYFQGNSAPDKSGLPSDRFSAERTGGSVSTLTIQRTQQEDSAVYLCASSLGTGKNEKLFFGSGTQLSVL.